The rows below give T cell receptor beta chains drawn from one sample of a study of post-analysis software for immune sequencing data. TCRdb independently ran MiXCR on the PCR reads; one entry per CDR3 protein. The sample lists some 690,000 distinct CDR3 sequences, 55% to 70% occurring once. The sequencing input was blood. These receptors all stem from a girl aged 2 to 10 with multiple sclerosis. CDR3s include the opening cysteine and the closing phenylalanine or tryptophan. D genes are given only for firm matches. Clone size is not always given. Where it is, it says once, few, many or a class for expanded clones.

V gene: TRBV20-1
D gene: .
clone size: .
CDR3 protein: CSARGELGSHEQYF

V gene: TRBV6-2/TRBV6-3
D gene: .
clone size: .
CDR3 protein: CASSEVRKFTEAFF

V gene: TRBV6-5
D gene: .
clone size: .
CDR3 protein: CANSQSSSVYNEQFF

V gene: TRBV5-4
D gene: TRBD1
clone size: .
CDR3 protein: CASSSGQGANNEQFF

V gene: TRBV5-6
D gene: TRBD2
clone size: many
CDR3 protein: CASSLDSGGAGTQYF

V gene: TRBV12-3/TRBV12-4
D gene: TRBD1
clone size: few
CDR3 protein: CASSLTSGQGIYEQYF

V gene: TRBV5-5
D gene: .
clone size: .
CDR3 protein: CASRQGEGAQYF

V gene: TRBV7-9
D gene: .
clone size: once
CDR3 protein: CASSRVGSTDTQYF

V gene: TRBV7-9
D gene: .
clone size: .
CDR3 protein: CASRTAGNEQFF

V gene: TRBV6-5
D gene: TRBD1
clone size: .
CDR3 protein: CASTHRDRGRDTQYF

V gene: TRBV5-1
D gene: .
clone size: .
CDR3 protein: CASSFGTFQETQYF

V gene: TRBV29-1
D gene: TRBD1
clone size: few
CDR3 protein: CSVGRQGHEQFF

V gene: TRBV5-1
D gene: .
clone size: once
CDR3 protein: CASSRDIYNGQFF

V gene: TRBV4-3
D gene: .
clone size: .
CDR3 protein: CASSQDLGRGGEDTQYF